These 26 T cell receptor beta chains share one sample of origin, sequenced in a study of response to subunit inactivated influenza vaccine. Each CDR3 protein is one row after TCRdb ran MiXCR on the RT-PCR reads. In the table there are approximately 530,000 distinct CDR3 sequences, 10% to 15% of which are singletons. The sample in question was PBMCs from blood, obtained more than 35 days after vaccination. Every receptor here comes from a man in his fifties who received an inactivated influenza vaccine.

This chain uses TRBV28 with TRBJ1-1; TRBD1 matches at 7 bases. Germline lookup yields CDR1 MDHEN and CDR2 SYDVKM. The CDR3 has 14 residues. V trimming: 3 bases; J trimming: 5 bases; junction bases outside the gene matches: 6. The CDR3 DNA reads TGTGCCAGCAGTTTGAGGGGGCGGAGGACTGAAGCTTTCTTT. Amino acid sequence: CASSLRGRRTEAFF.

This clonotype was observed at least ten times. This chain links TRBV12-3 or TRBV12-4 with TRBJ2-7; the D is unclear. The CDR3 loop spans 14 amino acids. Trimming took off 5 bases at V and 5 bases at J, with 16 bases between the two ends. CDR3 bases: TGTGCCAGCAGTCCAAAGTTCCTCGGGCACGAGCAGTACTTC. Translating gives CASSPKFLGHEQYF.

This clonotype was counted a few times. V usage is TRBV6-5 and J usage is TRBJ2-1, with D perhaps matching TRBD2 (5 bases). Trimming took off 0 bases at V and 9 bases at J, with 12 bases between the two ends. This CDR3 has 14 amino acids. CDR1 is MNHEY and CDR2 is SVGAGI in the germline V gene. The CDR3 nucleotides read TGTGCCAGCAGTTACTCGGTAGCGTACGGTGAGCAGTTCTTC. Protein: CASSYSVAYGEQFF.

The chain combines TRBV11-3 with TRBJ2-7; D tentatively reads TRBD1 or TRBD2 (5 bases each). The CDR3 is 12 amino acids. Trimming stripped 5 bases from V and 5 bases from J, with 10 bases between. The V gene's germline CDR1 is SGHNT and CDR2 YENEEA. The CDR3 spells CASSPGTNEQYF. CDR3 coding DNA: TGTGCCAGCAGCCCGGGGACGAACGAGCAGTACTTC.

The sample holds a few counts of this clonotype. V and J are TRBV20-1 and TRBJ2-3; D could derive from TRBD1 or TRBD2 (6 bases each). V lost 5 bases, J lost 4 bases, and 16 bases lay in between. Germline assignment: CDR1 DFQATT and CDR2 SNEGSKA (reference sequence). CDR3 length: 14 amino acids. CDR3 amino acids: CSACRRGQPDTQYF. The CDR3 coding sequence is TGCAGTGCTTGTAGACGGGGGCAACCAGATACGCAGTATTTT.

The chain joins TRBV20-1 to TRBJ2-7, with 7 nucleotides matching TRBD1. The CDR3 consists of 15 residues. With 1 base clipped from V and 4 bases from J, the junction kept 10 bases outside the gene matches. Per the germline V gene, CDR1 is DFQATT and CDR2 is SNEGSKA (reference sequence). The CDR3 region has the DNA TGCAGTGCTAGAGCCCCGGGACAGTGGGCATACGAGCAGTACTTC. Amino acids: CSARAPGQWAYEQYF.

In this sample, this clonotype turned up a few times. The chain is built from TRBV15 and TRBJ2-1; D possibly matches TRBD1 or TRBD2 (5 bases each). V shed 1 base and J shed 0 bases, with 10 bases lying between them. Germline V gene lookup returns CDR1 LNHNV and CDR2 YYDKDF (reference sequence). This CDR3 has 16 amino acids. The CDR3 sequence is CATSRAGGGSYNEQFF. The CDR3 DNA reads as TGTGCCACCAGCAGAGCAGGTGGGGGCTCCTACAATGAGCAGTTCTTC. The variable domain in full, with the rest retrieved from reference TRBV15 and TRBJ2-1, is DAMVIQNPRYQVTQFGKPVTLSCSQTLNHNVMYWYQQKSSQAPKLLFHYYDKDFNNEADTPDNFQSRRPNTSFCFLDIRSPGLGDTAMYLCATSRAGGGSYNEQFFGPGTRLTVL.

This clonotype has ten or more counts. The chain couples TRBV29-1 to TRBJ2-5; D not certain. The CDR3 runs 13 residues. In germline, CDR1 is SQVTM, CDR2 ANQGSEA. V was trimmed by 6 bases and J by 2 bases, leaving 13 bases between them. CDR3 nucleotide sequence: TGCAGCGTGGAGACTCAGGAACAAGAGACCCAGTACTTC. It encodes CSVETQEQETQYF.

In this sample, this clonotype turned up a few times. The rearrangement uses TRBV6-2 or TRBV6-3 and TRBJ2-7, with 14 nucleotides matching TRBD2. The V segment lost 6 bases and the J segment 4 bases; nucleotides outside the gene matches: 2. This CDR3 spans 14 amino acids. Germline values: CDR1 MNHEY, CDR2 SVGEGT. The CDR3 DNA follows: TGTGCCAGCAGGGGACTAGCGGGAGTGTACGAGCAGTACTTC. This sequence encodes CASRGLAGVYEQYF.

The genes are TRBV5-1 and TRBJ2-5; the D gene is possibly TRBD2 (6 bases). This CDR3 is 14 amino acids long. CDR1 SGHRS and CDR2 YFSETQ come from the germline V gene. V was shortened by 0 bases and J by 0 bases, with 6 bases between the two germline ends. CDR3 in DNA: TGCGCCAGCAGCTTGGCTAGCGACCAAGAGACCCAGTACTTC. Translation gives CASSLASDQETQYF.

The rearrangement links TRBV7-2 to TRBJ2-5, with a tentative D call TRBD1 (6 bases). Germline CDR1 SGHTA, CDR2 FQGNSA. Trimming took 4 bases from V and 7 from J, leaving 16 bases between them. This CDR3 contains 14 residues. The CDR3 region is CASSSGTRGWTQYF. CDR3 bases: TGTGCCAGCAGCTCGGGGACAAGGGGGTGGACCCAGTACTTC.

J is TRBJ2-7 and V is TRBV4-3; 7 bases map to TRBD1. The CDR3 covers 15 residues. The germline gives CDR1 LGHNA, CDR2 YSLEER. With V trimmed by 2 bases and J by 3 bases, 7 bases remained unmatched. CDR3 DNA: TGCGCCAGCAGCCAATACGGACAGGCGAACTACGAGCAGTACTTC. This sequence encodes CASSQYGQANYEQYF.

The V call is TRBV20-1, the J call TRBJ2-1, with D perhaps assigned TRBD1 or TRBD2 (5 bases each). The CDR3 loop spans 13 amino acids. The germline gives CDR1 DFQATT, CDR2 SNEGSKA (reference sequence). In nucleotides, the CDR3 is TGCGGATCTAAGAGGGACCCCTACAATGAGCAGTTCTTC. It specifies CGSKRDPYNEQFF.

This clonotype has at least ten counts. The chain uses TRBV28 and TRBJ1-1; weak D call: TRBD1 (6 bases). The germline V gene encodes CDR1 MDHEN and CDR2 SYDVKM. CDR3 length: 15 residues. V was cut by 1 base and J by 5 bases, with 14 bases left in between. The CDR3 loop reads CASSLSTGGGTEAFF. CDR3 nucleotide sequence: TGTGCCAGCAGTTTATCGACAGGAGGGGGAACTGAAGCTTTCTTT. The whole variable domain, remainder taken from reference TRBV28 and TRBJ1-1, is DVKVTQSSRYLVKRTGEKVFLECVQDMDHENMFWYRQDPGLGLRLIYFSYDVKMKEKGDIPEGYSVSREKKERFSLILESASTNQTSMYLCASSLSTGGGTEAFFGQGTRLTVV.

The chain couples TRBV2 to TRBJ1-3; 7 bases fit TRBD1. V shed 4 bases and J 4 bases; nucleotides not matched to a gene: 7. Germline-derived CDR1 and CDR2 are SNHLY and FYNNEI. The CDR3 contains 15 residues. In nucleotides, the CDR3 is TGTGCCAGCAGTGTTGTAAGGGGGCAAGGAAACACCATATATTTT. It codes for CASSVVRGQGNTIYF.

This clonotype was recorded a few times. CDR3 sequence: CASRPTLDRGYTF. The CDR3 region has the DNA TGTGCCAGCAGACCCACTCTCGACAGGGGCTACACCTTC. This rearrangement joins TRBV28 to TRBJ1-2; possible D gene TRBD1, 6 bases. Germline V gene sequence: CDR1 MDHEN, CDR2 SYDVKM. Trimming took off 6 bases at V and 8 bases at J, with 16 bases between the two ends. This CDR3 spans 13 amino acids.

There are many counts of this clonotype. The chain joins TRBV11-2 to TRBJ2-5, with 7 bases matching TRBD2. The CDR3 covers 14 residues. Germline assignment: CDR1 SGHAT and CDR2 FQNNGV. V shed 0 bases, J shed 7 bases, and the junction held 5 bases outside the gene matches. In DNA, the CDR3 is TGTGCCAGCAGCTTAGATCAAGGGGAGGGGACCCAGTACTTC. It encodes CASSLDQGEGTQYF.

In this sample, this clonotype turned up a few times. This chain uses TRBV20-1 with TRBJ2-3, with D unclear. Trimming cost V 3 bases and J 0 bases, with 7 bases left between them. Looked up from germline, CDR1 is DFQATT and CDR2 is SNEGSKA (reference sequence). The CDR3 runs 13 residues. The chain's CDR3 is CSASGFSTDTQYF. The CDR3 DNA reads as TGCAGTGCTAGCGGGTTTAGCACAGATACGCAGTATTTT.

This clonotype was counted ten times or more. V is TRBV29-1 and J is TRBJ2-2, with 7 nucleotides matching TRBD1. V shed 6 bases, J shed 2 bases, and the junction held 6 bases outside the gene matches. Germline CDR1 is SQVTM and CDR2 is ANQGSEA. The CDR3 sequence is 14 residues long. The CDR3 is CSVLGTDNTGELFF. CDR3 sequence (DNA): TGCAGCGTCCTCGGGACAGATAACACCGGGGAGCTGTTTTTT.

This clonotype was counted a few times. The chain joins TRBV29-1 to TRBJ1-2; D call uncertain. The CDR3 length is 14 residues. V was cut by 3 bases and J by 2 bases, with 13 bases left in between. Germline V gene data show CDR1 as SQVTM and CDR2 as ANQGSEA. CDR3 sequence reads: CSVDSQEDNYGYTF. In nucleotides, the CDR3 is TGCAGCGTTGATTCCCAGGAGGACAACTATGGCTACACCTTC.

The CDR3 DNA follows: TGTGCCAGCAGCCAAGCTGGGGCAGCCATGACAGTCACAGAGACCCAGTACTTC. Translating gives CASSQAGAAMTVTETQYF. The chain carries TRBV14 and TRBJ2-5; D is possibly TRBD1 (5 bases). The germline V gene encodes CDR1 SGHDN and CDR2 FVKESK. V shed 1 base and J shed 4 bases, with 22 bases lying between them. This CDR3 has 18 residues.

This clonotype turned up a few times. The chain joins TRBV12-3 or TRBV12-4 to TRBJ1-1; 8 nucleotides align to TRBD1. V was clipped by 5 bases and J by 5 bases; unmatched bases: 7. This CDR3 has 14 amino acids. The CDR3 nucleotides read TGTGCCAGCAGTCCAACTCAGGGGGCAACTGAAGCTTTCTTT. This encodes CASSPTQGATEAFF.

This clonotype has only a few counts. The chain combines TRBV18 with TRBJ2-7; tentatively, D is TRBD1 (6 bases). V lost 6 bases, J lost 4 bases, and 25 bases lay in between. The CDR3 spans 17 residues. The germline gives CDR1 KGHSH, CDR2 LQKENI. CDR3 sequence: CASSRGRGQGNRYEQYF. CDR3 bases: TGTGCCAGCTCCCGGGGACGGGGACAAGGGAATAGGTACGAGCAGTACTTC.

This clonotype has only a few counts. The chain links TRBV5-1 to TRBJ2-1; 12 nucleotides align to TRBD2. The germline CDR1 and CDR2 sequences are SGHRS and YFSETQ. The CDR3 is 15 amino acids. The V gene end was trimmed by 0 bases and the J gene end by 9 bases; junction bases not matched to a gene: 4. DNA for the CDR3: TGCGCCAGCAGCTTGGTGGCTAGCGGGGGGGCTGAGCAGTTCTTC. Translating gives CASSLVASGGAEQFF.

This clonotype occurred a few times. The DNA of the CDR3 is TGTGCCAGCAGCTTATGGGGCAAAGAGACCCAGTACTTC. This translates into CASSLWGKETQYF. V gene TRBV11-1 combines with J gene TRBJ2-5, with a tentative D call TRBD1 (5 bases). In germline, CDR1 is SGHAT, CDR2 FQDESV (reference sequence). Trimming cost V 2 bases and J 3 bases, with 7 bases left between them. The CDR3 is 13 amino acids.

CDR3 protein: CSARDPGVETQYF. CDR3 bases: TGCAGTGCTAGAGATCCAGGGGTTGAGACCCAGTACTTC. The gene calls are TRBV20-1 and TRBJ2-5; TRBD1 is a possible D gene (6 bases). V was trimmed by 0 bases and J by 5 bases, leaving 10 bases between them. From germline, CDR1 is DFQATT and CDR2 SNEGSKA (reference sequence). The CDR3 length is 13 residues.